The source of this TCR beta chain is a study of vaccination effects on CD4 cells after COVID-19. Study as a whole: Every participant took two doses of the BNT162b2 or mRNA-1273 vaccine. Specimens were obtained from two convalescent patients 16 days and one week prior to vaccination.

The CDR3 loop spans 16 amino acids. Looked up from germline, CDR1 is SGDLS and CDR2 is YYNGEE. V lost 3 bases to trimming and J lost 1 base, with 16 bases between them. As for this clone: Its antigen is currently unknown.

Sequencing used immunoSEQ multiplex PCR; TCRdb keeps in-frame clones, though not all of them. Of roughly 64,000 clones in the sample, approximately 72% were seen once. Culture proceeded for about ten days, and CD4+ T cells were then isolated. The sample in question was CD4+ T cells from PBMCs cultured without peptide, obtained before COVID-19 vaccination. The source of this sequence is a human donor who had a prior SARS-CoV-2 infection. The chain carries TRBV9 and TRBJ1-1, with D maybe TRBD1 (6 bases). The CDR3 sequence: CASSAAGDTPNTEAFF. CDR3 coding DNA: TGTGCCAGCAGCGCAGCTGGGGACACCCCGAACACTGAAGCTTTCTTT.